This T cell receptor beta chain derives from a study of cytomegalovirus exposure and HLA in healthy donors. CDR3 length equals 14 residues. From germline, CDR1 is GTSNPN and CDR2 SVGIG (reference sequence). With 2 bases removed from V and 6 bases from J, the gap between germline ends came to 15 bases. General study points: In a later analysis, TCR beta V- and J-gene trimming was associated with a missense DCLRE1C variant. It was likely that a cluster of highly shared sequence variants was a sequencing artifact. In an earlier analysis, productive rearrangement rates for most beta V segments clustered near 87% or 30%. Apparent HLA restriction characterized most CMV-associated TCR beta chains in a later analysis.

The PCR contained 60 Vbeta and 13 Jbeta primers. Assay used: immunoSEQ multiplex PCR; TCRdb lists only in-frame clones, some missing. In the table there are roughly 170,000 clones, 80% to 90% of which are singletons. As regards this clone: What it recognizes is unknown.

This receptor was taken from a young woman in good health and CMV-seronegative. The genes are TRBV30 and TRBJ2-3, with D tentatively TRBD1 (5 bases). Sequencing input: PBMCs. For the CDR3, the DNA is TGTGCCTGGAGTCCTCTTGGTAGGGGCGATACGCAGTATTTT. Its translation: CAWSPLGRGDTQYF.